The 5 T cell receptor beta chains given below trace back to one sample, sequenced in a study of CD8+CD57+ T cells in acquired aplastic anemia. Genomic DNA constituted the template upon which TCR beta VDJ and CDR3 profiling was performed. TCRdb reprocessed the reads with MiXCR, giving one entry per CDR3 protein. Altogether 400,000 to 600,000 distinct CDR3 sequences are present, less than 35% being singletons, with the ten largest covering less than 0.85%. The sequenced patients had an expansion of CD8+CD57+ cells seen by flow cytometry. The sample was sorted CD4+, CD8+, or CD8+CD57+ T cells (not recorded which) from PBMCs. All receptors come from a human donor with aplastic anemia.

As DNA, the CDR3 is TGTGCTACGGCCCAAGAGACCCAGTACTTC. Its protein is CATAQETQYF. The chain has TRBV2 and TRBJ2-5; D gene ambiguous. The length of the CDR3 is 10 residues. Germline V CDR1 and CDR2: SNHLY, FYNNEI.

This clonotype was observed a handful of times. The chain employs TRBV5-1 and TRBJ2-5; no firm D call. Trimming shortened V by 0 bases and J by 5 bases, and 11 bases separated the two germline ends. The CDR3 is 14 amino acids. CDR1 SGHRS and CDR2 YFSETQ come from the germline V gene. CDR3 sequence: CASSLDGSSETQYF. The CDR3 nucleotides read TGCGCCAGCAGCTTGGACGGCAGTTCGGAGACCCAGTACTTC. The full variable domain, completed using reference TRBV5-1 and TRBJ2-5, is KAGVTQTPRYLIKTRGQQVTLSCSPISGHRSVSWYQQTPGQGLQFLFEYFSETQRNKGNFPGRFSGRQFSNSRSEMNVSTLELGDSALYLCASSLDGSSETQYFGPGTRLLVL.

V usage is TRBV5-1 and J usage is TRBJ2-3; TRBD2 agrees at 10 bases. The ends lost 3 bases at V and 5 bases at J; junction bases unmatched: 3. The CDR3 totals 14 residues. Germline V gene sequence: CDR1 SGHRS, CDR2 YFSETQ. In nucleotides, the CDR3 is TGCGCCAGCAGCTCAATAGCGGGGGGAGATACGCAGTATTTT. It encodes CASSSIAGGDTQYF.

This clonotype was picked up many times. This rearrangement joins TRBV7-3 to TRBJ1-5; D may be TRBD1 (5 bases). Looked up from germline, CDR1 is SGHTA and CDR2 is FQGTGA. Trimming stripped 1 base from V and 4 bases from J, with 14 bases between. The CDR3 is 16 amino acids. CDR3 bases: TGTGCCAGCAGCTTAATCCTGGGGGGAGGGAATCAGCCCCAGCATTTT. Translated: CASSLILGGGNQPQHF.

This clonotype was observed a few times. This rearrangement joins TRBV5-1 to TRBJ1-3, with a weak D call TRBD1 (6 bases). Germline V gene data show CDR1 as SGHRS and CDR2 as YFSETQ. The CDR3 loop spans 16 amino acids. With 4 bases removed from V and 3 bases from J, the gap between germline ends came to 17 bases. The CDR3 loop reads CASSERTEESGNTIYF. CDR3 in DNA: TGCGCCAGCAGCGAGAGGACAGAAGAGAGTGGAAACACCATATATTTT.